The 2 T cell receptor beta chains listed next were all sequenced from one sample in a study of OX40 agonist ivuxolimab in advanced cancers. Using immunoSEQ multiplex PCR, the repertoire was profiled, and TCRdb retains in-frame clones only, with some absent. The sample records approximately 78,000 clones, roughly 83% being singletons. This specimen was CD4+ or CD8+ T cells sorted from blood, taken in a trial of the OX40 agonist ivuxolimab. These receptor sequences come from an adult with an advanced solid tumor such as melanoma, head and neck, liver or kidney cancer.

The V gene is TRBV6-5, the J gene TRBJ1-4; 9 nucleotides line up with TRBD1. The V gene's germline CDR1 is MNHEY and CDR2 SVGAGI. Losses at the gene ends were 6 bases for V and 7 bases for J; bases not matched to a gene: 9. The CDR3 loop spans 15 amino acids. The CDR3 loop is CASRPTGGNSEKLFF. The CDR3 nucleotides are TGTGCCAGCAGGCCAACAGGGGGCAACAGTGAAAAACTGTTTTTT.

This rearrangement joins TRBV6-1 to TRBJ2-7; either TRBD1 or TRBD2 may fit D (5 bases each). Trimming stripped 3 bases from V and 7 bases from J, with 19 bases between. CDR1 and CDR2 from the germline V gene are MNHNS and SASEGT. This CDR3 is built from 15 residues. The CDR3 spells CASSDPGTPWVEQYF. CDR3 coding DNA: TGTGCCAGCAGTGACCCAGGGACGCCATGGGTGGAGCAGTACTTC.